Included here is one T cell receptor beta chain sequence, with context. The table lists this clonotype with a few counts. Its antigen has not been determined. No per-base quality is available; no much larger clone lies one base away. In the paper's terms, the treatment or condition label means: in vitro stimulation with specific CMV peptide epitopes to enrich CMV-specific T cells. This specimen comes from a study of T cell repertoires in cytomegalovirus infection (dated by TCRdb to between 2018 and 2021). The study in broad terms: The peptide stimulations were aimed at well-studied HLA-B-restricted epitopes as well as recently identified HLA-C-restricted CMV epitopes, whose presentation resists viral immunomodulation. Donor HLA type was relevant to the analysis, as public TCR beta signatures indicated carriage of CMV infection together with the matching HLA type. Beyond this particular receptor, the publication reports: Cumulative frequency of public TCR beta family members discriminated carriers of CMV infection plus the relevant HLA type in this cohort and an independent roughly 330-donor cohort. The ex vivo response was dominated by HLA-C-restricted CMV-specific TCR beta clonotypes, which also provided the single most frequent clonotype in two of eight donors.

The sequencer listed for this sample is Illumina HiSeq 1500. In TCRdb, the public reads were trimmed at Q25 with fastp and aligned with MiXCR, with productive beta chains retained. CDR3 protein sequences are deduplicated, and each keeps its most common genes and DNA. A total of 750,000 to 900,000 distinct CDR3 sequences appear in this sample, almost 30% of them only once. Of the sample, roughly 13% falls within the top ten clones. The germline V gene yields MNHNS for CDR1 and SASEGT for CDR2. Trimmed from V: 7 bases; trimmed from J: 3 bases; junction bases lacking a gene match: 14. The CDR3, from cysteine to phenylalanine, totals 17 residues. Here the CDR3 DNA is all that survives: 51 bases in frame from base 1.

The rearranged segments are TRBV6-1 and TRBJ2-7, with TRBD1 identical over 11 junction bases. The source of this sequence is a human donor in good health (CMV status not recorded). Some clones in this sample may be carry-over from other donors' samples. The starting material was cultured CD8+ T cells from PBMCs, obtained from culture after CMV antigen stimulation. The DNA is TGTGCCAGCACCTCCTGGAACCGGGACAGGGGGTTCTACGAGCAGTACTTC. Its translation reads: CASTSWNRDRGFYEQYF.